A single sample is the source of the 28 T cell receptor beta chains below, sequenced in a study of blood T cells in healthy people across ages. With a J-beta primer mix and a sample-barcoded 5' primer, a second PCR ran about 6 to 11 cycles. TCRdb reprocessed the 5' RACE reads via MiXCR and lists one record per CDR3 protein. The sample records around 1,000,000 distinct CDR3 sequences, about 25% being singletons. These same data were also listed under a study on T cells of mothers and their children.

The specimen sequenced was blood. The receptors were gathered from a girl under 10 years old in good health.

V usage is TRBV7-9 and J usage is TRBJ2-5; D not resolved. Germline V gene lookup returns CDR1 SEHNR and CDR2 FQNEAQ (reference sequence). Deletions cut 2 bases from V and 0 bases from J, with 13 bases between. The CDR3 runs to 16 residues. CDR3 nucleotide sequence: TGTGCCAGCAGCTTACCCCTCGGTTCTTACCAAGAGACCCAGTACTTC. It is translated as CASSLPLGSYQETQYF. The full variable domain, its missing parts supplied by reference TRBV7-9 and TRBJ2-5, is DTGVSQNPRHKITKRGQNVTFRCDPISEHNRLYWYRQTLGQGPEFLTYFQNEAQLEKSRLLSDRFSAERPKGSFSTLEIQRTEQGDSAMYLCASSLPLGSYQETQYFGPGTRLLVL.

This clonotype has only a few counts. The chain joins TRBV11-2 to TRBJ2-3, with D unresolved. The germline gives CDR1 SGHAT, CDR2 FQNNGV. The CDR3 totals 16 residues. V lost 5 bases and J lost 2, with 17 bases in between. CDR3 nucleotide sequence: TGTGCCAGCAGCCCCCAATTCTCAGGCCCCACAGATACGCAGTATTTT. This codes for CASSPQFSGPTDTQYF.

The rearrangement links TRBV29-1 to TRBJ2-1; 8 positions agree with TRBD1. The CDR3 is 13 amino acids. The junction had 6 bases not matched to a gene; V was cut back by 3 bases and J by 8 bases. The V gene's germline CDR1 is SQVTM and CDR2 ANQGSEA. This CDR3 reads CSVDPPGQDEQFF. The CDR3 DNA follows: TGCAGCGTTGACCCCCCGGGACAGGATGAGCAGTTCTTC.

This clonotype was counted a few times. V is TRBV11-2 and J is TRBJ2-3, with 11 bases fitting TRBD2. Germline CDR1 reads SGHAT; CDR2 reads FQNNGV. This CDR3 region has 16 residues. Unmatched junction bases numbered 3, after V lost 0 bases and J lost 4 bases. The CDR3 loop is CASSLDLAGGPDTQYF. The CDR3 nucleotides read TGTGCCAGCAGCTTAGACCTAGCGGGAGGCCCAGATACGCAGTATTTT.

The sample holds a few counts of this clonotype. The V and J genes are TRBV20-1 and TRBJ2-1; D remains ambiguous. The CDR3 totals 11 residues. CDR1 and CDR2 from the germline V gene are DFQATT and SNEGSKA (reference sequence). The CDR3, as DNA: TGCAGCGCCCGACGATCTGACCGGGAGTTCTTC. This sequence encodes CSARRSDREFF.

This clonotype was counted only a few times. This chain connects TRBV7-9 to TRBJ1-6; unclear D gene. The CDR3 length is 13 residues. Trimming took 3 bases from V and 10 from J, leaving 10 bases between them. Germline-derived CDR1 and CDR2 are SEHNR and FQNEAQ (reference sequence). CDR3: CASSFEQLSPLHF. In DNA, the CDR3 is TGTGCCAGCAGCTTCGAACAGCTGTCACCCCTCCACTTT.

The J gene is TRBJ2-7, the V gene TRBV15, with 10 bases that match TRBD2. Germline lookup yields CDR1 LNHNV and CDR2 YYDKDF (reference sequence). Unmatched junction bases numbered 17, after V lost 0 bases and J lost 6 bases. The CDR3 length is 19 residues. The CDR3 region has the DNA TGTGCCACCAGCAGAGACACATCTGACCCTAGCGGGAGCGCCTGCGAGCAGTACTTC. Its protein product is CATSRDTSDPSGSACEQYF.

This clonotype has only a few counts. The rearrangement joins TRBV24-1 to TRBJ1-2, with D perhaps matching TRBD1 (6 bases). The germline V gene encodes CDR1 KGHDR and CDR2 SFDVKD. The V end was cut by 7 bases, the J end by 4 bases, with 12 bases between. The CDR3 consists of 13 residues. For the CDR3, the DNA is TGTGCCACCAGCAGCCGGGACACCTATGGCTACACCTTC. Amino acids: CATSSRDTYGYTF.

V is TRBV6-2 or TRBV6-3 and J is TRBJ2-7; 11 nucleotides match TRBD1. This CDR3 contains 15 residues. The germline V gene encodes CDR1 MNHEY and CDR2 SVGEGT. With 7 bases clipped from V and 4 bases from J, the junction kept 9 bases outside the gene matches. CDR3 DNA sequence: TGTGCCAGCAAGGTCTTCGGGACAGGGGGATACGAGCAGTACTTC. This gives the protein CASKVFGTGGYEQYF.

This clonotype was observed a few times. This chain links TRBV29-1 with TRBJ1-2, with 10 bases lining up with TRBD1. J lost 6 bases, V lost 6 bases, and 7 bases had no gene match. The CDR3 length is 13 residues. Germline CDR1 reads SQVTM; CDR2 reads ANQGSEA. CDR3 in amino acids: CSVGPGTGDGYTF. CDR3 DNA: TGCAGCGTCGGTCCTGGGACAGGGGATGGCTACACCTTC.

This clonotype came up a few times. The chain links TRBV9 to TRBJ1-6, with D uncertain. Trimming pared 0 bases from V and 9 bases from J, leaving 10 bases between. Per the germline V gene, CDR1 is SGDLS and CDR2 is YYNGEE. This CDR3 region has 14 residues. This chain's CDR3 is CASSVAQPSSPLHF. Here the CDR3 DNA reads TGTGCCAGCAGCGTAGCACAGCCCAGTTCACCCCTCCACTTT.

The V call is TRBV20-1, the J call TRBJ1-4; weak D call: TRBD1 (5 bases). Trimming took off 7 bases at V and 5 bases at J, with 14 bases between the two ends. This CDR3 is built from 13 residues. In germline, CDR1 is DFQATT, CDR2 SNEGSKA (reference sequence). CDR3 DNA sequence: TGCAGTGTTGGGCGGGGGGGAAATGAAAAACTGTTTTTT. Protein sequence: CSVGRGGNEKLFF.

The chain joins TRBV27 to TRBJ2-4; TRBD2 is a possible D gene (6 bases). CDR1 and CDR2 (germline): MNHEY, SMNVEV (reference sequence). This CDR3 contains 15 residues. The V end lost 6 bases, the J end lost 0 bases, and 12 bases lay between the germline ends. The CDR3 here is CASRLTGLAKNIQYF. In DNA form, the CDR3 reads TGTGCCAGCAGGCTAACGGGACTAGCCAAAAACATTCAGTACTTC.

About this clonotype itself: A much larger clone differs from this one at a single base, so this may be a read error. This chain uses TRBV11-2 with TRBJ2-3; D may be TRBD1 (5 bases). Germline values: CDR1 SGHAT, CDR2 FQNNGV. This CDR3 spans 13 amino acids. Deletions cut 5 bases from V and 3 bases from J, with 9 bases between. CDR3 nucleotide sequence: TGTGCCAGCAGCACCCAGGGAACAGATACGCAGTATTTT. It yields the protein CASSTQGTDTQYF. Full variable domain (outside the CDR3, taken from reference TRBV11-2 and TRBJ2-3): EAGVAQSPRYKIIEKRQSVAFWCNPISGHATLYWYQQILGQGPKLLIQFQNNGVVDDSQLPKDRFSAERLKGVDSTLKIQPAKLEDSAVYLCASSTQGTDTQYFGPGTRLTVL.

This clonotype was counted a few times. The chain links TRBV20-1 to TRBJ1-1; D not resolved. Germline V gives CDR1 DFQATT, CDR2 SNEGSKA (reference sequence). The V gene lost 4 bases and the J gene lost 3 bases, with 18 bases spanning the gap. The CDR3 runs to 15 residues. In DNA form, the CDR3 reads TGCAGTGCTATCCTAGAGGAGGGCTGGGACACTGAAGCTTTCTTT. Translated: CSAILEEGWDTEAFF.

The chain is built from TRBV5-5 and TRBJ1-4; 8 nucleotides agree with TRBD1. Trimming cost V 4 bases and J 3 bases; bases outside gene matches: 5. Germline assignment: CDR1 SGHKS and CDR2 YYEKEE (reference sequence). The CDR3 totals 15 residues. The CDR3 is CASSPWTGSNEKLFF. The CDR3 coding sequence is TGTGCCAGCAGCCCGTGGACAGGGTCTAATGAAAAACTGTTTTTT.

The chain has TRBV4-3 and TRBJ2-2; possibly TRBD2 for D (5 bases). The germline V gene encodes CDR1 LGHNA and CDR2 YSLEER. This CDR3 is 14 amino acids long. The V end lost 3 bases, the J end lost 4 bases, and 9 bases lay between the germline ends. CDR3 amino acids: CASSQGVVTGELFF. CDR3 sequence (DNA): TGCGCCAGCAGCCAGGGAGTGGTCACCGGGGAGCTGTTTTTT.

This clonotype was found a few times. The chain recombines TRBV15 with TRBJ2-7, with 7 bases aligning to TRBD1. This CDR3 contains 13 residues. With V trimmed by 5 bases and J by 3 bases, 4 bases remained unmatched. The germline V gene encodes CDR1 LNHNV and CDR2 YYDKDF (reference sequence). The CDR3 loop reads CATSPRTGYEQYF. In nucleotides, the CDR3 is TGTGCCACCAGCCCGAGGACAGGCTACGAGCAGTACTTC.

This chain links TRBV6-5 with TRBJ1-1, with 7 bases lining up with TRBD1. With 0 bases clipped from V and 4 bases from J, the junction kept 8 bases outside the gene matches. The CDR3 has 16 residues. The V gene's germline CDR1 is MNHEY and CDR2 SVGAGI. This CDR3 reads CASSYSPRQGGTEAFF. The CDR3 DNA reads TGTGCCAGCAGTTACTCGCCCAGACAGGGAGGCACTGAAGCTTTCTTT.

The V call is TRBV9, the J call TRBJ1-1; D might be TRBD1 (5 bases). V was shortened by 0 bases and J by 5 bases, with 8 bases between the two germline ends. The CDR3 has 13 amino acids. Germline-derived CDR1 and CDR2 are SGDLS and YYNGEE. The CDR3 bases are TGTGCCAGCAGCGTAGGTTGGGGGACTGAAGCTTTCTTT. This translates into CASSVGWGTEAFF.

The chain joins TRBV10-1 to TRBJ2-1; the match to TRBD2 covers 10 bases. V dropped 2 bases and J dropped 7; count of bases not matched to a gene: 14. Germline V gene lookup returns CDR1 WNHNN and CDR2 SYGVQD (reference sequence). This CDR3 contains 18 residues. The CDR3 loop reads CASSEGFSAGGPGNEQFF. CDR3 bases: TGCGCCAGCAGTGAGGGATTTTCAGCGGGAGGGCCGGGTAATGAGCAGTTCTTC.

The V gene is TRBV15, the J gene TRBJ2-5; D gene unclear. The V gene's germline CDR1 is LNHNV and CDR2 YYDKDF (reference sequence). CDR3 length: 18 residues. The germline V and J ends were trimmed by 1 base and 6 bases, with 24 bases remaining between them. The CDR3 reads CATSRVPAQREGWQTQYF. The DNA for the CDR3 is TGTGCCACCAGCAGAGTCCCCGCTCAACGAGAAGGGTGGCAGACCCAGTACTTC. Full variable domain (outside the CDR3, taken from reference TRBV15 and TRBJ2-5): DAMVIQNPRYQVTQFGKPVTLSCSQTLNHNVMYWYQQKSSQAPKLLFHYYDKDFNNEADTPDNFQSRRPNTSFCFLDIRSPGLGDTAMYLCATSRVPAQREGWQTQYFGPGTRLLVL.

The chain uses TRBV5-1 and TRBJ2-7, with D possibly being TRBD1 (5 bases). This CDR3 is 16 amino acids long. Trimming left V 0 bases short and J 0 bases short, with 13 bases between. Germline V gives CDR1 SGHRS, CDR2 YFSETQ. CDR3 sequence reads: CASSLEQEPFSYEQYF. DNA for the CDR3: TGCGCCAGCAGCTTGGAACAGGAACCATTCTCCTACGAGCAGTACTTC.

The rearrangement uses TRBV5-1 and TRBJ2-7, with 7 positions matching TRBD1. This CDR3 is 14 amino acids long. Germline CDR1 reads SGHRS; CDR2 reads YFSETQ. V lost 4 bases and J lost 2; bases outside the gene matches: 6. The CDR3 sequence is CASSVQGRAYEQYF. The CDR3 nucleotides read TGCGCCAGCAGCGTACAGGGGAGAGCCTACGAGCAGTACTTC.

V gene TRBV19 combines with J gene TRBJ1-5; D not resolved. The germline gives CDR1 LNHDA, CDR2 SQIVND (reference sequence). V was pared by 4 bases and J by 0 bases, with 10 bases between. This CDR3 has 15 residues. CDR3 amino acids: CASSSRYYSNQPQHF. The DNA of the CDR3 is TGTGCCAGTAGTAGCAGATACTATAGCAATCAGCCCCAGCATTTT.

The V call is TRBV20-1, the J call TRBJ1-2; D possibly corresponds to TRBD1 (5 bases). CDR3 size: 15 residues. Germline V gene lookup returns CDR1 DFQATT and CDR2 SNEGSKA (reference sequence). Between the trimmed V and J ends, which lost 1 base and 6 bases, there was a span of 18 bases. CDR3 loop: CSARVPRGTSDGYTF. The CDR3 DNA is TGCAGTGCTAGAGTCCCTCGAGGGACGTCTGATGGCTACACCTTC.

The table lists this clonotype with a few counts. This chain joins TRBV7-2 and TRBJ1-2, with D possibly matching TRBD1 (6 bases). The ends were cut back, 5 bases at V and 4 bases at J, with 11 bases in the middle. Per the germline V gene, CDR1 is SGHTA and CDR2 is FQGNSA. The CDR3 loop spans 13 amino acids. CDR3 region: CTSSLGQRYGYTF. The DNA for the CDR3 is TGTACCAGCAGCCTAGGACAGCGCTATGGCTACACCTTC.

The chain joins TRBV7-2 to TRBJ2-3, with D uncertain. The CDR3 contains 14 residues. V lost 5 bases and J 4 bases, leaving 13 bases between the germline ends. CDR1 and CDR2 from the germline V gene are SGHTA and FQGNSA. CDR3 in amino acids: CASSPPLRADTQYF. The CDR3 DNA sequence: TGTGCCAGCAGCCCCCCTCTTCGGGCAGATACGCAGTATTTT.